The entry below describes one TCR beta chain. Its antigen remains unknown. The germline V gene has CDR1 MNHEY and CDR2 SVGAGI. The V gene lost 0 bases and the J gene lost 5 bases, with 10 bases spanning the gap. The CDR3 length is 14 residues. The data were obtained in a study of cytomegalovirus exposure and HLA in healthy donors. Study results and limitations: The authors considered a cluster of highly shared sequence variants likely to be a sequencing artifact.

PCR primers comprised 60 Vbeta and 13 Jbeta primers. Some clones are missing from TCRdb's copy, which holds only in-frame ones; the method was immunoSEQ multiplex PCR. In the table there are 150,000 to 200,000 clones, around three quarters of which are singletons. The chain couples TRBV6-5 to TRBJ1-2, with D unresolved. The sequence derives from a woman aged 40 to 50 in good health and CMV-seronegative. The sample comprised PBMCs. The CDR3 nucleotides are TGTGCCAGCAGTTACTCAAGTCGCGGATATGGCTACACCTTC. It is translated as CASSYSSRGYGYTF.